The clone carrying this T cell receptor (beta chain) was counted a single time. Its antigen is not known. The data were obtained in a study of vaccination effects on CD4 cells after COVID-19. An approximately 10-day culture period preceded the isolation of CD4+ T cells. Two-dose vaccination with either BNT162b2 or mRNA-1273 was given to the participants. A half-volume exchange with IL-2 medium occurred on days 3 and 7. Sequenced by immunoSEQ multiplex PCR; TCRdb stores in-frame clones only, minus some. The sample lists approximately 37,000 clones; around 71% were seen once. This specimen was CD4+ T cells from PBMCs cultured without peptide, taken after COVID-19 vaccination. The receptor was isolated from a human donor who received a COVID-19 vaccine.

CDR3 residues: CASSSQRSSGNTIYF. The CDR3 DNA reads TGTGCCAGCTCTTCACAGCGAAGCTCTGGAAACACCATATATTTT. The chain couples TRBV18 to TRBJ1-3; D gene ambiguous. CDR3 size: 15 residues. CDR1 is KGHSH and CDR2 is LQKENI in the germline V gene. V dropped 6 bases and J dropped 0 bases, with 12 bases sitting between them.